This T cell receptor beta chain was captured in a study of response to subunit inactivated influenza vaccine. Germline CDR1 MDHEN, CDR2 SYDVKM. The CDR3 has 17 residues. The V end was cut by 7 bases, the J end by 5 bases, with 27 bases between. Broader study findings: The authors suggested that every seasonal influenza vaccination recruits few new T cells.

This clonotype was detected only a few times. Its antigen is undetermined. Each CDR3 protein is one row after TCRdb ran MiXCR on the RT-PCR reads. The data contain hundreds of thousands of distinct CDR3 sequences, around 14% of them seen just once; the ten biggest clones take up approximately 6.5%. The clonotype originates from a man aged 45-65 years who received an inactivated influenza vaccine. This chain joins TRBV28 and TRBJ2-7; D ambiguous. Sequences were derived from PBMCs from blood, sampled 14 days before vaccination. CDR3 sequence reads: CASKRTGSTRSDHEQYF. CDR3 nucleotides: TGTGCCAGCAAAAGAACTGGCTCGACTCGCTCGGACCACGAGCAGTACTTC.